These 3 T cell receptor beta chains were all obtained from the same sample, sequenced in a study of control samples from healthy donors and cancer patients. Repertoires were generated with immunoSEQ multiplex PCR, while TCRdb's copy carries only in-frame clones and drops some. The sample gives approximately 150,000 clones, roughly 94% of which show up once; 1.3% is in the top ten. The sequenced sample consisted of blood. These TCRs come from a woman younger than 35 in good health.

Concerning this clone: Germline is not matched at one junction end, which may reflect a read error. The chain has TRBV5-1 and TRBJ1-5; D is unresolved. Looked up from germline, CDR1 is SGHRS and CDR2 is YFSETQ. The length of the CDR3 is 15 residues. CDR3 DNA sequence: TGCGTCAGCAGCTTGGAAGGGTTTAGCAATCAGCCCCAGCATTTT. Protein sequence: CVSSLEGFSNQPQHF.

This chain links TRBV2 with TRBJ1-2, with 9 bases lining up with TRBD1. The junction had 10 bases not matched to a gene; V was cut back by 0 bases and J by 8 bases. Per germline, CDR1 SNHLY and CDR2 FYNNEI. CDR3 length: 16 amino acids. The CDR3 bases are TGTGCCAGCAGTGAAGCTCCGGGACAGGGTACCTCGGGCTACACCTTC. Translating it yields CASSEAPGQGTSGYTF.

This clone appeared a single time. The chain recombines TRBV2 with TRBJ1-3, with D hard to call. Trimming took off 6 bases at V and 0 bases at J, with 9 bases between the two ends. Germline V gives CDR1 SNHLY, CDR2 FYNNEI. The CDR3 runs 14 residues. CDR3 in amino acids: CASSRIGSGNTIYF. DNA for the CDR3: TGTGCCAGCAGCAGGATAGGCTCTGGAAACACCATATATTTT.